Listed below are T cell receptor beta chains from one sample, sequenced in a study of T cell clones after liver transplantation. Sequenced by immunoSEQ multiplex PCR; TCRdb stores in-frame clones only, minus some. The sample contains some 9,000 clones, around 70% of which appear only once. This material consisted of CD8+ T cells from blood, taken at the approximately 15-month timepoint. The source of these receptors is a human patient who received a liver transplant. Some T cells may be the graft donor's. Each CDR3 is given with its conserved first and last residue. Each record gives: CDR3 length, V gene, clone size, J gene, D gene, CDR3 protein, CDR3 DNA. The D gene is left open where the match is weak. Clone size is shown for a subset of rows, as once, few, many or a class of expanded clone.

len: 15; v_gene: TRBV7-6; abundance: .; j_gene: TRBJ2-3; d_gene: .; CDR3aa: CASSQNPDGTDTQYF; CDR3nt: TGTGCCAGCAGCCAGAATCCGGACGGCACAGATACGCAGTATTTT
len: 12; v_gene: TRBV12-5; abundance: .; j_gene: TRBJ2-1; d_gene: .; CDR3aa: CASGLRENEQFF; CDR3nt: TGTGCTAGTGGTCTTAGGGAAAATGAGCAGTTCTTC
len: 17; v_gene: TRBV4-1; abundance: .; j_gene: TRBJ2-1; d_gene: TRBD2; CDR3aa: CASSQDAASGGANEQFF; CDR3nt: TGCGCCAGCAGCCAAGATGCTGCTAGCGGGGGGGCAAATGAGCAGTTCTTC
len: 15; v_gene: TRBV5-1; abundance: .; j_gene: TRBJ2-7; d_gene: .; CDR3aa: CASSLEGTNSYEQYF; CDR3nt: TGCGCCAGCAGCTTGGAAGGGACAAATAGCTACGAGCAGTACTTC
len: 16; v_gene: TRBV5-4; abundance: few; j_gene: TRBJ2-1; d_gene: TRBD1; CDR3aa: CASTPPGTGAMGEQFF; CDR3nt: TGTGCCAGCACCCCTCCGGGGACAGGGGCGATGGGTGAGCAGTTCTTC
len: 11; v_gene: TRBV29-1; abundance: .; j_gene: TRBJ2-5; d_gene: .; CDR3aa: CSVRVLETQYF; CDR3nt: TGCAGCGTTCGAGTCTTGGAGACCCAGTACTTC
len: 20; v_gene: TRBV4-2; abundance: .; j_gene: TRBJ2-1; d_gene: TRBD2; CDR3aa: CASSQVGPGLAGGLSNEQFF; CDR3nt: TGTGCCAGCAGCCAAGTCGGCCCGGGACTAGCGGGGGGGCTTTCCAATGAGCAGTTCTTC
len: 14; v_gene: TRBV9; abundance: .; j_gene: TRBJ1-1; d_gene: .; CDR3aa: CASSGTGEFTEAFF; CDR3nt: TGTGCCAGCAGCGGAACAGGAGAGTTTACTGAAGCTTTCTTT
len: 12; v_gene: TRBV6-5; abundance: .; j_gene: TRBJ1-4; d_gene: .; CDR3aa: CASSYGGEKLFF; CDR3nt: TGTGCCAGCAGTTACGGGGGGGAAAAACTGTTTTTT
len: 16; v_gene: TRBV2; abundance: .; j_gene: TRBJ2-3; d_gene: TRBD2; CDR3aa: CASSEEGSGGSDTQYF; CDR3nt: TGTGCCAGCAGTGAAGAGGGTAGCGGGGGTTCAGATACGCAGTATTTT